The next 22 T cell receptor beta chains were all read from a single sample in a study of control samples from healthy donors and cancer patients. Clones were sequenced by immunoSEQ multiplex PCR, and TCRdb holds only the in-frame ones, with some missing. Among about 77,000 clones, around 94% were seen once, and the ten largest hold approximately 5.8%. Sequencing input: blood. The origin of the receptors is a woman aged 55-75 years in good health.

The chain has TRBV10-3 and TRBJ1-1; 12 bases align to TRBD1. The germline CDR1 and CDR2 sequences are ENHRY and SYGVKD. Unmatched junction bases numbered 8, after V lost 10 bases and J lost 5 bases. CDR3 length equals 14 residues. This CDR3 is CASRDRGLGTEAFF. The DNA for the CDR3 is TGTGCCAGCCGGGACAGGGGGCTTGGAACTGAAGCTTTCTTT.

The rearrangement joins TRBV27 to TRBJ1-2, with unresolved D. The CDR3 consists of 13 residues. Trimming stripped 2 bases from V and 3 bases from J, with 7 bases between. Germline loops: CDR1 MNHEY, CDR2 SMNVEV (reference sequence). The CDR3 DNA follows: TGTGCCAGCAGTTTAAGAACAGACTATGGCTACACCTTC. The encoded protein is CASSLRTDYGYTF.

This chain joins TRBV30 and TRBJ1-4; 7 bases map to TRBD1. V lost 5 bases to trimming and J lost 4 bases; unmatched junction nucleotides: 4. There are 13 residues in the CDR3. From germline, CDR1 is GTSNPN and CDR2 SVGIG (reference sequence). Here the CDR3 DNA reads TGTGCCTGGGACCGGGACAGTAATGAAAAACTGTTTTTT. Translated: CAWDRDSNEKLFF.

The chain employs TRBV28 and TRBJ1-5, with D uncertain. Trimming pared 7 bases from V and 1 base from J, leaving 14 bases between. There are 15 residues in the CDR3. Germline loops: CDR1 MDHEN, CDR2 SYDVKM. CDR3 sequence reads: CASTDPPGSNQPQHF. Written as DNA, the CDR3 is TGTGCCAGCACCGACCCCCCGGGGAGCAATCAGCCCCAGCATTTT.

This chain connects TRBV5-1 to TRBJ2-7, with 7 positions matching TRBD2. The V and J ends lost 2 bases and 0 bases, in that order; junction bases with no gene match: 5. Germline CDR1 reads SGHRS; CDR2 reads YFSETQ. The CDR3 loop spans 15 amino acids. The DNA for the CDR3 is TGCGCCAGCAGCTTATCAGCGGGGAGCTCCTACGAGCAGTACTTC. This gives the protein CASSLSAGSSYEQYF.

The chain combines TRBV5-1 with TRBJ1-4; 9 bases agree with TRBD1. Germline CDR1 and CDR2: SGHRS and YFSETQ. The CDR3 is made up of 15 amino acids. V shed 0 bases, J shed 5 bases, and the junction held 2 bases outside the gene matches. CDR3 in DNA: TGCGCCAGCAGCTTGGCAGGGACAGGGAATGAAAAACTGTTTTTT. Its protein is CASSLAGTGNEKLFF.

This chain connects TRBV5-8 to TRBJ1-4, with D unresolved. CDR3 length equals 16 residues. V lost 0 bases and J 1 base, leaving 10 bases between the germline ends. In germline, CDR1 is SGHTS, CDR2 YDEGEE. The CDR3 protein is CASSLGLYGTNEKLFF. The CDR3 coding sequence is TGTGCCAGCAGCTTGGGACTTTACGGAACTAATGAAAAACTGTTTTTT.

The chain is built from TRBV24-1 and TRBJ2-3; 10 nucleotides align to TRBD2. The CDR3 is 16 residues long. V shed 3 bases and J 6 bases; nucleotides not matched to a gene: 8. Germline V gives CDR1 KGHDR, CDR2 SFDVKD. The CDR3 region has the DNA TGTGCCACCAGTGATGGGCTAGCGGGAGTCTTGGATACGCAGTATTTT. This gives the protein CATSDGLAGVLDTQYF.

V and J are TRBV28 and TRBJ1-2, with D perhaps TRBD1 (6 bases). The V and J ends lost 5 bases and 7 bases respectively, with 20 bases between them. This CDR3 has 15 amino acids. Per the germline V gene, CDR1 is MDHEN and CDR2 is SYDVKM. CDR3 nucleotide sequence: TGTGCCAGCAGTGTCAGGGGAGGTCCTTTGGTTGGCTACACCTTC. The encoded protein is CASSVRGGPLVGYTF.

This chain uses TRBV19 with TRBJ2-2, with TRBD2 matching over 11 bases. Germline CDR1 is LNHDA and CDR2 is SQIVND (reference sequence). There are 14 residues in the CDR3. V lost 9 bases to trimming and J lost 7 bases; unmatched junction nucleotides: 7. Written as DNA, the CDR3 is TGTGCCAGCGTTAGCGGGAGGGCCATCGGGGAGCTGTTTTTT. This gives the protein CASVSGRAIGELFF.

The rearrangement joins TRBV18 to TRBJ2-1, with 11 bases that match TRBD2. CDR3 size: 15 residues. The V segment lost 6 bases and the J segment 6 bases; nucleotides outside the gene matches: 7. Germline CDR1 and CDR2: KGHSH and LQKENI. This chain's CDR3 is CASSSTSGSGNEQFF. CDR3 sequence (DNA): TGTGCCAGCTCGTCTACTAGCGGGAGTGGCAATGAGCAGTTCTTC.

V is TRBV7-2 and J is TRBJ2-3; D remains ambiguous. Trimming pared 5 bases from V and 1 base from J, leaving 16 bases between. Germline values: CDR1 SGHTA, CDR2 FQGNSA. The CDR3 spans 16 residues. As DNA, the CDR3 is TGTGCCAGCAGCCCAAGGACCTCCCTTGGCACAGATACGCAGTATTTT. This codes for CASSPRTSLGTDTQYF.

V usage is TRBV7-2 and J usage is TRBJ1-4; no clear D gene. This CDR3 contains 15 residues. V was trimmed by 1 base and J by 5 bases, leaving 11 bases between them. In germline, CDR1 is SGHTA, CDR2 FQGNSA. The CDR3 spells CASSLVPDSNEKLFF. For the CDR3, the DNA is TGTGCCAGCAGCTTAGTGCCAGACTCGAATGAAAAACTGTTTTTT.

This chain uses TRBV14 with TRBJ2-3; D possibly matches TRBD1 or TRBD2 (5 bases each). Germline V gene sequence: CDR1 SGHDN, CDR2 FVKESK. With 2 bases removed from V and 12 bases from J, the gap between germline ends came to 12 bases. This CDR3 contains 12 residues. In DNA form, the CDR3 reads TGTGCCAGCAGCCAACCCGGGACCAGACAGTATTTT. Protein sequence: CASSQPGTRQYF.

V is TRBV5-6 and J is TRBJ1-1; D is ambiguous. Between the trimmed V and J ends, which lost 4 bases and 0 bases, there was a span of 10 bases. This CDR3 is 14 amino acids long. The V gene's germline CDR1 is SGHDT and CDR2 YYEEEE. This chain's CDR3 is CASSTVTVNTEAFF. CDR3 in DNA: TGTGCCAGCAGCACGGTCACAGTGAACACTGAAGCTTTCTTT.

This clone was found once. J is TRBJ1-3 and V is TRBV6-5; D unresolved. The CDR3 contains 14 residues. In germline, CDR1 is MNHEY, CDR2 SVGAGI. V was pared by 4 bases and J by 4 bases, with 11 bases between. CDR3 coding DNA: TGTGCCAGCAGTTCCACACTGACAGGAAACACCATATATTTT. Amino acid sequence: CASSSTLTGNTIYF.

This sequence joins TRBV5-4 and TRBJ1-2, with TRBD1 as a possible D gene (5 bases). This CDR3 spans 16 amino acids. Germline-derived CDR1 and CDR2 are SGHNT and YYREEE (reference sequence). Trimming removed 2 bases at V and 2 bases at J, with 16 bases between. For the CDR3, the DNA is TGTGCCAGCAGCTTAGCCCTGACGTGGGGGAACTATGGCTACACCTTC. It translates to CASSLALTWGNYGYTF.

The J gene is TRBJ1-4, the V gene TRBV6-1, with D hard to call. This CDR3 has 13 amino acids. With 0 bases removed from V and 7 bases from J, the gap between germline ends came to 6 bases. Germline loops: CDR1 MNHNS, CDR2 SASEGT. CDR3 residues: CASSEAPSEKLFF. Here the CDR3 DNA reads TGTGCCAGCAGTGAAGCGCCATCTGAAAAACTGTTTTTT.

The rearrangement joins TRBV6-5 to TRBJ1-4; 7 bases match TRBD1. This CDR3 region has 14 residues. V lost 9 bases, J lost 11 bases, and 15 bases stayed unmatched. The germline gives CDR1 MNHEY, CDR2 SVGAGI. The CDR3 DNA is TGTGCCAGTCAGAAAACACAGGGGTGGGATAAACTGTTTTTT. It is translated as CASQKTQGWDKLFF.

V usage is TRBV15 and J usage is TRBJ2-5; D is ambiguous. This CDR3 is built from 11 residues. Trimming cost V 4 bases and J 3 bases, with 3 bases left between them. The germline CDR1 and CDR2 sequences are LNHNV and YYDKDF (reference sequence). The CDR3 DNA is TGTGCCACCAGCAACGAAGAGACCCAGTACTTC. Translated: CATSNEETQYF.

V is TRBV27 and J is TRBJ1-5, with TRBD1 matching over 8 bases. Losses at the gene ends were 5 bases for V and 7 bases for J; bases not matched to a gene: 4. CDR3 size: 13 residues. CDR1 is MNHEY and CDR2 is SMNVEV in the germline V gene (reference sequence). The CDR3 sequence is CASSGDRQQPQHF. In DNA, the CDR3 is TGTGCCAGCAGTGGGGACAGGCAGCAGCCCCAGCATTTT.

The CDR3 loop reads CASSFGGARGNTIYF. DNA for the CDR3: TGTGCCAGCAGTTTCGGGGGGGCGCGGGGAAACACCATATATTTT. This chain connects TRBV28 to TRBJ1-3; D is possibly TRBD1 (6 bases). V gave up 3 bases and J gave up 4 bases, with 13 bases separating them. CDR1 and CDR2 (germline): MDHEN, SYDVKM. The CDR3 has 15 amino acids.